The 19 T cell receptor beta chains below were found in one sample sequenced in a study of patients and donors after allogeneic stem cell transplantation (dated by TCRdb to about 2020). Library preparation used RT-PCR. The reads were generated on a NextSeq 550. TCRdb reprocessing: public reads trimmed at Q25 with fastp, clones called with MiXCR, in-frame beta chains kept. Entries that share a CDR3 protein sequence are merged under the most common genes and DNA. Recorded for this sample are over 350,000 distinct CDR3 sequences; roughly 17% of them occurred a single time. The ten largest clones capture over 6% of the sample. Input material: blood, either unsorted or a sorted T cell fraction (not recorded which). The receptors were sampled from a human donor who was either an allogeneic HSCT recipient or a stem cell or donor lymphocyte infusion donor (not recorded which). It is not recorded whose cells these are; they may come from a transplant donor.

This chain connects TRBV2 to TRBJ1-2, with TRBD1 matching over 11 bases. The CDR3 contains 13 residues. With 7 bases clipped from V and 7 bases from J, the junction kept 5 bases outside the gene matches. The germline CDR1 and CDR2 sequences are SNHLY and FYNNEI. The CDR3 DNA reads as TGTGCCAGCACGGCCGGGACAGGGGGTGGCTACACCTTC. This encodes CASTAGTGGGYTF.

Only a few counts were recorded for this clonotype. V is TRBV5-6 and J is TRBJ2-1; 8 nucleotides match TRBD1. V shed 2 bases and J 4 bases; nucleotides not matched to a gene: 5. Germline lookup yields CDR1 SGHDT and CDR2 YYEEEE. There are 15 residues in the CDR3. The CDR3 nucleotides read TGTGCCAGCAGCTTTCCAGGGGGCTCTTACAATGAGCAGTTCTTC. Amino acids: CASSFPGGSYNEQFF.

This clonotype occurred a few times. CDR3 in DNA: TGTGCCAGCAGTAGGGCTAACTATGGCTACACCTTC. Its translation: CASSRANYGYTF. V and J are TRBV12-3 or TRBV12-4 and TRBJ1-2; the D is unclear. V was shortened by 5 bases and J by 0 bases, with 4 bases between the two germline ends. The CDR3 loop spans 12 amino acids.

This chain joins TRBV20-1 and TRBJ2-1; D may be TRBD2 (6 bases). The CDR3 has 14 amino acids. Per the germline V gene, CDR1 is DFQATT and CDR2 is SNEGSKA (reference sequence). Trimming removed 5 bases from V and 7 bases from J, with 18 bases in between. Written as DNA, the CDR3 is TGCAGTGCTCCCGTTTTAGGAGGGCCAAATGAGCAGTTCTTC. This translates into CSAPVLGGPNEQFF.

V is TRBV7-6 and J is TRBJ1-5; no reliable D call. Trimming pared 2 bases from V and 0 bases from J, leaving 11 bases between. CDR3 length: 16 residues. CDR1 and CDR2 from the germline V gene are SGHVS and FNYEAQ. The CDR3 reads CASSLYGQPSNQPQHF. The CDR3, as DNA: TGTGCCAGCAGCTTATACGGGCAGCCTAGCAATCAGCCCCAGCATTTT.

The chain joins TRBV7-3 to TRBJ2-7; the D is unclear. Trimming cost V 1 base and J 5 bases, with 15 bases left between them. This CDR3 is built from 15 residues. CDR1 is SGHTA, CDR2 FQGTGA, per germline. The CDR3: CASSLIPGSGHEQYF. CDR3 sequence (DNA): TGTGCCAGCAGCTTAATTCCCGGTTCGGGTCACGAGCAGTACTTC. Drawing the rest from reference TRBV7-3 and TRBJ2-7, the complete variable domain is GAGVSQTPSNKVTEKGKYVELRCDPISGHTALYWYRQSLGQGPEFLIYFQGTGAADDSGLPNDRFFAVRPEGSVSTLKIQRTERGDSAVYLCASSLIPGSGHEQYFGPGTRLTVT.

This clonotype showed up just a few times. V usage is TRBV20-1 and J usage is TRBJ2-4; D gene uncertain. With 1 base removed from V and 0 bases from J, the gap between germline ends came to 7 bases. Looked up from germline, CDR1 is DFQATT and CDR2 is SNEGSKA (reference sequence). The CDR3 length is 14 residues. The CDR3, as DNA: TGCAGTGCTAGAGGCCGGCTAGCCAAAAACATTCAGTACTTC. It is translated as CSARGRLAKNIQYF.

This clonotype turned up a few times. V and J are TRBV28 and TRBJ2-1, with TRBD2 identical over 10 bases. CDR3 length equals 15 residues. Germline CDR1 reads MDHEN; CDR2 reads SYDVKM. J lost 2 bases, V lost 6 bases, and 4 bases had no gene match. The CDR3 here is CASRYSGRTYNEQFF. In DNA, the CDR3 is TGTGCCAGCAGATATAGCGGGAGGACCTACAATGAGCAGTTCTTC. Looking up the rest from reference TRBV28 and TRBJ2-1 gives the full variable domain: DVKVTQSSRYLVKRTGEKVFLECVQDMDHENMFWYRQDPGLGLRLIYFSYDVKMKEKGDIPEGYSVSREKKERFSLILESASTNQTSMYLCASRYSGRTYNEQFFGPGTRLTVL.

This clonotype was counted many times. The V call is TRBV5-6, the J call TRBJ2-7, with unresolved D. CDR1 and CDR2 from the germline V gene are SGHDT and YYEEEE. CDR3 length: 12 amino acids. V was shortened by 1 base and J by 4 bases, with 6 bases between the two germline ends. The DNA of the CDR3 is TGTGCCAGCAGCTTGAGGGATTACGAGCAGTACTTC. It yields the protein CASSLRDYEQYF.

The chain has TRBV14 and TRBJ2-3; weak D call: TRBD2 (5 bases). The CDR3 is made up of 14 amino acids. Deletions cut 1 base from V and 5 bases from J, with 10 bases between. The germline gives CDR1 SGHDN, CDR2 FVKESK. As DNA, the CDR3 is TGTGCCAGCAGCCAAGTCCTGGGAGTAGATACGCAGTATTTT. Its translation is CASSQVLGVDTQYF.

The CDR3, as DNA: TGTGCCTGGAGTGTGGGCAGGGTTAACTATGGCTACACCTTC. Encoded protein: CAWSVGRVNYGYTF. The genes are TRBV30 and TRBJ1-2; perhaps TRBD1 as D (5 bases). There are 14 residues in the CDR3. Trimming removed 0 bases at V and 1 base at J, with 9 bases between. Germline loops: CDR1 GTSNPN, CDR2 SVGIG (reference sequence).

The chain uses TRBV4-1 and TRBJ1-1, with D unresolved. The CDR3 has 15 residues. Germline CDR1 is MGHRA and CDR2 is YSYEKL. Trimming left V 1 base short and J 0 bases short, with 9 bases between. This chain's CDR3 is CASSQGRLLNTEAFF. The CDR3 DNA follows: TGCGCCAGCAGCCAAGGGCGGCTTTTGAACACTGAAGCTTTCTTT.

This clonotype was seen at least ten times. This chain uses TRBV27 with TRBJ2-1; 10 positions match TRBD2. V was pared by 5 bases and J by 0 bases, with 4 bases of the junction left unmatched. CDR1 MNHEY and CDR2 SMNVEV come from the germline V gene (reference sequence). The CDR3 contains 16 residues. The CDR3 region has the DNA TGTGCCAGCAGTGGATCTAGCGGGAGCTCCTACAATGAGCAGTTCTTC. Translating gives CASSGSSGSSYNEQFF.

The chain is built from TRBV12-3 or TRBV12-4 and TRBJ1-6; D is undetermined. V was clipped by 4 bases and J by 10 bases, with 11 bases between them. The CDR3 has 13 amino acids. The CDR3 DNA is TGTGCCAGCAGTTCTCAGCTACGCTCACCCCTCCACTTT. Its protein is CASSSQLRSPLHF.

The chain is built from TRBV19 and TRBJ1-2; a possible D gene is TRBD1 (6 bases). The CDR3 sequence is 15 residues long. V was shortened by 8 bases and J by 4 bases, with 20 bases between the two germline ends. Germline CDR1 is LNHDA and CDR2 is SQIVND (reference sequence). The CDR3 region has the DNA TGTGCCAGTTCCGACCCCTCGACAGGCTCCTATGGCTACACCTTC. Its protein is CASSDPSTGSYGYTF.

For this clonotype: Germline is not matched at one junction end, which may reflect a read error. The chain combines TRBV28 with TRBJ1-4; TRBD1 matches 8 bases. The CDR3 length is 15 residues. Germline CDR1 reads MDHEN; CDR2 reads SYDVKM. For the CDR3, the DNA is TGTGCCAGCAGTCTCCCCCGGGACAGGTTCGAAAAACTGCTTTTT. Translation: CASSLPRDRFEKLLF. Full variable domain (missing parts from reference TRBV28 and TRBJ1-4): DVKVTQSSRYLVKRTGEKVFLECVQDMDHENMFWYRQDPGLGLRLIYFSYDVKMKEKGDIPEGYSVSREKKERFSLILESASTNQTSMYLCASSLPRDRFEKLLFGSGTQLSVL.

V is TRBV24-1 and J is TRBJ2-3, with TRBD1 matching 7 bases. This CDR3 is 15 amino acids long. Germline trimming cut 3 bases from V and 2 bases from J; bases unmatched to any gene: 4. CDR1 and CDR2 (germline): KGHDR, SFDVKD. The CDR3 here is CATSDNRGTTDTQYF. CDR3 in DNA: TGTGCCACCAGTGATAACAGGGGAACCACAGATACGCAGTATTTT.

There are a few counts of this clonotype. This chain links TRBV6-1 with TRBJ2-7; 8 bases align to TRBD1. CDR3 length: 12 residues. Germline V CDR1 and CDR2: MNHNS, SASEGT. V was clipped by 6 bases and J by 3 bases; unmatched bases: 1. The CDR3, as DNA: TGTGCCAGCAGGACAGGGGTCTACGAGCAGTACTTC. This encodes CASRTGVYEQYF.

CDR3 sequence: CASSPGRDYGYTF. The CDR3 DNA sequence: TGCGCCAGCAGCCCGGGGCGCGACTATGGCTACACCTTC. The chain uses TRBV4-3 and TRBJ1-2; tentatively, D is TRBD1 (5 bases). Germline assignment: CDR1 LGHNA and CDR2 YSLEER. This CDR3 is 13 amino acids long. V was cut by 4 bases and J by 3 bases, with 9 bases left in between.